A selection of T cell receptor beta chains follows, all from one sample in a study of CD4 T cells in relation to SARS-CoV-2 and coronaviruses. Data came from immunoSEQ multiplex PCR; TCRdb stores just in-frame clones and leaves some out. Of over 20,000 clones listed, 75% are singletons. The antigens these receptors bind are not known. The sequenced sample was CD4+ T cells from PBMCs, cultured in vitro. The receptors originated from a human donor in good health. CDR3s include the opening cysteine and the closing phenylalanine or tryptophan. Each record gives: clone size, J gene, D gene, V gene, CDR3 protein, CDR3 DNA. A D gene is named only where the DNA matches it firmly. Size is omitted from some rows. Given values are once, few, many or a class for expanded clones.

NA	TRBJ1-1	NA	TRBV7-2	CASSLPHGEAFF	TGTGCCAGCAGCTTACCTCACGGGGAAGCTTTCTTT
few	TRBJ1-1	NA	TRBV6-2/TRBV6-3	CASSYSKSDTEAFF	TGTGCCAGCAGTTACTCGAAATCAGACACTGAAGCTTTCTTT
NA	TRBJ2-1	TRBD1	TRBV7-9	CASSLDPRGREEQFF	TGTGCCAGCAGCTTAGATCCCAGGGGGCGGGAAGAGCAGTTCTTC
once	TRBJ2-3	NA	TRBV6-5	CASSPAGSTDTQYF	TGTGCCAGCAGTCCCGCCGGGAGCACAGATACGCAGTATTTT
few	TRBJ1-6	TRBD1	TRBV19	CASSRQGEESPLHF	TGTGCCAGTAGCAGACAGGGAGAGGAATCACCCCTCCACTTT
NA	TRBJ2-7	NA	TRBV18	CASSPPGNLASSYEQYF	TGTGCCAGCTCACCACCGGGGAACTTAGCGTCCTCCTACGAGCAGTACTTC
few	TRBJ1-2	NA	TRBV7-2	CASSPGRNNYGYTF	TGTGCCAGCAGCCCAGGACGGAATAACTATGGCTACACCTTC
NA	TRBJ1-2	TRBD1	TRBV11-2	CASSLAGQGGYGYTF	TGTGCCAGCAGCTTAGCCGGACAGGGGGGCTATGGCTACACCTTC
NA	TRBJ2-2	NA	TRBV21-1	CASSKLRATGELFF	TGTGCCAGCAGCAAACTCAGGGCTACCGGGGAGCTGTTTTTT
few	TRBJ2-2	TRBD1	TRBV5-5	CASSLETGGNTGELFF	TGTGCCAGCAGCTTGGAGACAGGGGGAAACACCGGGGAGCTGTTTTTT
NA	TRBJ2-3	TRBD2	TRBV7-2	CASSLGLAGGRTDTQYF	TGTGCCAGCAGCTTAGGGTTGGCGGGGGGTCGCACAGATACGCAGTATTTT
NA	TRBJ1-1	TRBD1	TRBV9	CASSVSSQGETEAFF	TGTGCCAGCAGCGTTAGTTCACAGGGGGAAACTGAAGCTTTCTTT
NA	TRBJ2-1	TRBD1	TRBV7-3	CASRDRAQGNEQFF	TGTGCCAGCCGTGACAGGGCCCAAGGCAATGAGCAGTTCTTC
NA	TRBJ2-7	NA	TRBV5-6	CASRPRRVGYEQYF	TGTGCCAGCAGACCCCGAAGGGTGGGGTACGAGCAGTACTTC
NA	TRBJ2-7	NA	TRBV5-1	CASSFSTGARNEQYF	TGCGCCAGCAGCTTCTCGACAGGAGCCCGAAACGAGCAGTACTTC
NA	TRBJ2-7	NA	TRBV29-1	CSADGVSYEQYF	TGCAGCGCCGACGGGGTTAGCTACGAGCAGTACTTC
NA	TRBJ2-2	NA	TRBV28	CASSLGTYTGELFF	TGTGCCAGCAGTTTAGGGACATACACCGGGGAGCTGTTTTTT
NA	TRBJ2-5	NA	TRBV21-1	CASSNADRDGEAQYF	TGTGCCAGCAGCAACGCAGACAGGGACGGAGAGGCCCAGTACTTC
once	TRBJ2-5	NA	TRBV10-3	CAISDGKGGLSGETQYF	TGTGCCATCAGTGATGGCAAGGGGGGGTTGTCCGGAGAGACCCAGTACTTC
NA	TRBJ2-3	TRBD2	TRBV6-2/TRBV6-3	CASSPAGGSTDTQYF	TGTGCCAGCAGTCCCGCGGGGGGAAGCACAGATACGCAGTATTTT
NA	TRBJ2-1	NA	TRBV28	CASSLGQYNEQFF	TGTGCCAGCAGCCTAGGGCAGTACAATGAGCAGTTCTTC
NA	TRBJ2-1	TRBD2	TRBV5-4	CASSPSGGRYNEQFF	TGTGCCAGCAGCCCTAGCGGGGGACGGTACAATGAGCAGTTCTTC
NA	TRBJ1-2	NA	TRBV6-2/TRBV6-3	CASSAVGQSYGYTF	TGTGCCAGCAGTGCCGTAGGACAGAGCTATGGCTACACCTTC
few	TRBJ2-6	NA	TRBV19	CASSKGRAGANVLTF	TGTGCCAGTAGCAAGGGGCGGGCTGGGGCCAACGTCCTGACTTTC
once	TRBJ1-2	NA	TRBV6-5	CASSYSSRDYGYTF	TGTGCCAGCAGTTACTCGAGTAGAGACTATGGCTACACCTTC
NA	TRBJ2-2	NA	TRBV10-3	CAISDSQYTGELFF	TGTGCCATCAGTGACAGTCAGTACACCGGGGAGCTGTTTTTT
NA	TRBJ2-1	NA	TRBV7-2	CASSLDRIPHEQFF	TGTGCCAGCAGCTTAGACAGAATCCCCCATGAGCAGTTCTTC
NA	TRBJ2-7	TRBD1	TRBV5-1	CASSLPGQAIYEQYF	TGCGCCAGCAGCTTGCCAGGACAGGCGATCTACGAGCAGTACTTC
NA	TRBJ2-3	NA	TRBV5-1	CASSLRGAPTGVLTDTQYF	TGCGCCAGCAGCTTGCGGGGAGCACCGACGGGGGTCCTCACAGATACGCAGTATTTT
NA	TRBJ2-3	NA	TRBV19	CASRESPQDTQYF	TGTGCCAGTAGGGAAAGCCCACAAGATACGCAGTATTTT
few	TRBJ2-7	TRBD2	TRBV18	CASSPGGGTYEQYF	TGTGCCAGCTCACCCGGGGGGGGCACCTACGAGCAGTACTTC
NA	TRBJ1-1	TRBD1	TRBV29-1	CSTRTGGNTEAFF	TGCAGCACAAGGACAGGGGGCAACACTGAAGCTTTCTTT
NA	TRBJ1-2	NA	TRBV3-1/TRBV3-2	CASSPKWAGNYGYTF	TGTGCCAGCAGCCCAAAGTGGGCAGGGAACTATGGCTACACCTTC
NA	TRBJ1-1	NA	TRBV29-1	CSVVLLNGNTEAFF	TGCAGCGTTGTTCTCTTGAACGGGAACACTGAAGCTTTCTTT
NA	TRBJ2-7	TRBD1	TRBV6-5	CASSWDRHSYEQYF	TGTGCCAGCAGCTGGGACAGGCACTCCTACGAGCAGTACTTC
NA	TRBJ2-5	NA	TRBV19	CASTQEETQYF	TGTGCCAGTACCCAGGAAGAGACCCAGTACTTC
few	TRBJ2-7	TRBD2	TRBV6-8	CASVIRTSNIYEQYF	TGTGCCAGCGTTATACGGACTAGCAACATCTACGAGCAGTACTTC
NA	TRBJ2-3	TRBD2	TRBV10-3	CAISKSGTSSGSTDTQYF	TGTGCCATCAGTAAATCTGGGACTTCTAGCGGAAGCACAGATACGCAGTATTTT
NA	TRBJ2-3	TRBD2	TRBV5-1	CASSPGLAGSTDTQYF	TGCGCCAGCAGCCCGGGACTAGCGGGGTCCACAGATACGCAGTATTTT